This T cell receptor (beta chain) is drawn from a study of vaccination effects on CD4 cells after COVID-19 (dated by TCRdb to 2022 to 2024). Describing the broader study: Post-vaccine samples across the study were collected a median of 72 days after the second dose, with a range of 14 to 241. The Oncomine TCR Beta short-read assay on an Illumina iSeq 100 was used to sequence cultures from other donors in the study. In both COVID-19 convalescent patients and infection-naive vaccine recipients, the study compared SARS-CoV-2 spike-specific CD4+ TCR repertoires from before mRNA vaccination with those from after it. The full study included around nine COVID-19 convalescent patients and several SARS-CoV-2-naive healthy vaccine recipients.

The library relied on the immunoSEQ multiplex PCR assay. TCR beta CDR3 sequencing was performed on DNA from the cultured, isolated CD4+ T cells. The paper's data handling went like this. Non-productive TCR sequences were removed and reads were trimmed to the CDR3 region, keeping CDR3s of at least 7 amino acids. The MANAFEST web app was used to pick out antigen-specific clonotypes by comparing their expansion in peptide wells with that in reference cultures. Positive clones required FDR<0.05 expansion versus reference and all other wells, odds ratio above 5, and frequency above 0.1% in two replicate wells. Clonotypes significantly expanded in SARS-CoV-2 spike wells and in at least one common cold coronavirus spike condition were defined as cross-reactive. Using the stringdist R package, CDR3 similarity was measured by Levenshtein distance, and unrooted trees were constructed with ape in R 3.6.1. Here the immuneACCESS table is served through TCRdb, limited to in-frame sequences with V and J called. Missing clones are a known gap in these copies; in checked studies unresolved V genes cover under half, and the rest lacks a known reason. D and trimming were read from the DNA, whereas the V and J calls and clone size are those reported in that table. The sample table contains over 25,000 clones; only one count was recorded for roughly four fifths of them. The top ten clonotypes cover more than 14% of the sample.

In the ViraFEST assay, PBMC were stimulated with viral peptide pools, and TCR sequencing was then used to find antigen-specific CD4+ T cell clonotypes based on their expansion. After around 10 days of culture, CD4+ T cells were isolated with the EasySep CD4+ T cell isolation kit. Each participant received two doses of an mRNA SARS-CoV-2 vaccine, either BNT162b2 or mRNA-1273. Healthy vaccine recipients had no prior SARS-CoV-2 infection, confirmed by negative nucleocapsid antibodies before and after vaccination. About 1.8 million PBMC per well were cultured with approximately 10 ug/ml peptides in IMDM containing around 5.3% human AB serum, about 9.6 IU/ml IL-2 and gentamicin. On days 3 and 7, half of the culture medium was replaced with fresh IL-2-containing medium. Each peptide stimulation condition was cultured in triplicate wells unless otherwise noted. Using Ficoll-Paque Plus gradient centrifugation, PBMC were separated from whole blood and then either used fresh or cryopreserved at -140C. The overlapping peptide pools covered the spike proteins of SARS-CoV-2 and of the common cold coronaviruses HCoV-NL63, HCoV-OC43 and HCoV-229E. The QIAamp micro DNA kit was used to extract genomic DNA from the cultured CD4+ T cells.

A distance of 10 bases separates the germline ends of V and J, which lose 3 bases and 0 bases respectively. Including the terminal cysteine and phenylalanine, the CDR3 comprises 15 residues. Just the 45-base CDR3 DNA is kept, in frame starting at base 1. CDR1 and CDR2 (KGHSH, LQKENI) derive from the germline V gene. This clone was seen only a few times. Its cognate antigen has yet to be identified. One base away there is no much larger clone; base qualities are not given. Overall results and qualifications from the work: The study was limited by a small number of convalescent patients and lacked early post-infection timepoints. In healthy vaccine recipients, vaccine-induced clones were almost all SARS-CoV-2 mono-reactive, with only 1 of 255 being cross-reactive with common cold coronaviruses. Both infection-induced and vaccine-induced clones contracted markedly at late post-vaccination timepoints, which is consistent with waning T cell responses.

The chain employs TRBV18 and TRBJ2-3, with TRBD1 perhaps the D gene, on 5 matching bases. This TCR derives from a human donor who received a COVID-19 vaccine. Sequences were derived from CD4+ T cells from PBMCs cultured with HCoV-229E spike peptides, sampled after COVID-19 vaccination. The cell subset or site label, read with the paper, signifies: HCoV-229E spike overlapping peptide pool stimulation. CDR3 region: CASSPDIASTDTQYF. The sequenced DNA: TGTGCCAGCTCACCGGACATAGCTAGCACAGATACGCAGTATTTT.